This T cell receptor (beta chain) was captured by sequencing in a study of early T cells in non-severe SARS-CoV-2 infection. With V trimmed by 0 bases and J by 2 bases, 4 bases remained unmatched. The CDR3 length is 16 residues. Germline V gene lookup returns CDR1 DFQATT and CDR2 SNEGSKA (reference sequence). Attachment of unique molecular identifiers was made to individual cDNA molecules. TCRdb analysed the 5' RACE reads with MiXCR anew, one entry per CDR3 protein. The repertoire holds 100,000 or so distinct CDR3 sequences, with roughly 17% as singletons. The chain couples TRBV20-1 to TRBJ2-7; TRBD2 matches 13 bases. Here the sequenced sample was whole blood, taken at baseline. The sequence came from an adult who was a healthcare worker with PCR-confirmed SARS-CoV-2 infection or an uninfected control (not recorded which). The DNA of the CDR3 is TGCAGTGCTAGAGACCTACTAGCGGGAGGGGCCTACGAGCAGTACTTC. As protein: CSARDLLAGGAYEQYF.